Listed below are T cell receptor beta chains from one sample, sequenced in a study of blood T cell repertoires in COVID-19. The table came from immunoSEQ multiplex PCR; TCRdb's copy has only in-frame clones and leaves some out. The profile shows more than 250,000 clones, about nine tenths of them singletons. Sequencing used peripheral blood. Receptor source: a young woman with COVID-19, enrolled during active disease. Both conserved end residues are trimmed from each CDR3.

V: TRBV15
J: TRBJ2-2
CDR3: ATSRVLAGNTGELF

V: TRBV5-1
J: TRBJ2-2
CDR3: ASSSLAGGRSGELF

V: TRBV7-9
J: TRBJ1-1
CDR3: ASSFGTDINEAF

V: TRBV5-6
J: TRBJ2-5
CDR3: ASSLRVAGLETQY

V: TRBV5-6
J: TRBJ1-6
CDR3: ASSLAGEAYNSPLH

V: TRBV19
J: TRBJ2-7
CDR3: ASGAGTGFYEQY

V: TRBV19
J: TRBJ1-1
CDR3: ASSADTLYTEAF

V: TRBV7-9
J: TRBJ1-1
CDR3: ASSSGTANTEAF

V: TRBV15
J: TRBJ2-5
CDR3: ATSLAKGLAGGGMYQETQY

V: TRBV4-2
J: TRBJ2-7
CDR3: ASSQDGTGYEQY

V: TRBV20-1
J: TRBJ1-1
CDR3: SASRRDSNTEAF

V: TRBV6-1
J: TRBJ1-6
CDR3: ASSEAGLFSPLH

V: TRBV4-2
J: TRBJ1-2
CDR3: ASSQEGGWDYGYT

V: TRBV5-1
J: TRBJ2-2
CDR3: ASNGLAGDNTGELF

V: TRBV7-8
J: TRBJ1-3
CDR3: ASSPPRSGNTIY

V: TRBV19
J: TRBJ1-5
CDR3: ASSWDSYSNQPQH

V: TRBV5-5
J: TRBJ2-2
CDR3: ASSRQVNTGELF

V: TRBV6-5
J: TRBJ1-2
CDR3: ASSYGPANYGYT

V: TRBV7-7
J: TRBJ2-2
CDR3: ASSPLIPRGDPGELF

V: TRBV2
J: TRBJ2-5
CDR3: ASSDGTSGGETQY

V: TRBV5-1
J: TRBJ2-1
CDR3: ASSFGTGSNEQF

V: TRBV5-4
J: TRBJ1-5
CDR3: ASSPGTGGSQPQH

V: TRBV5-1
J: TRBJ2-3
CDR3: ASSTGQGADTQY

V: TRBV6-1
J: TRBJ1-1
CDR3: ASSEEGTASTEAF

V: TRBV20-1
J: TRBJ1-1
CDR3: SAEHHTEAF

V: TRBV7-9
J: TRBJ1-2
CDR3: ASSLSRQGVYGYT

V: TRBV5-1
J: TRBJ1-1
CDR3: ASSLRGSTEAF

V: TRBV6-5
J: TRBJ2-2
CDR3: AARGTGTTGELF

V: TRBV27
J: TRBJ1-6
CDR3: ASSLWGPGDNSPLH

V: TRBV6-5
J: TRBJ1-2
CDR3: ASSYRTGGTDGYT

V: TRBV12-2
J: TRBJ1-4
CDR3: ASRCLPKQEKLF

V: TRBV18
J: TRBJ1-2
CDR3: ASSQGTGDQGYT

V: TRBV19
J: TRBJ2-2
CDR3: ASSPFRTSGGQRELF

V: TRBV7-9
J: TRBJ2-3
CDR3: ASSSPESWTRSTDTQY

V: TRBV24-1
J: TRBJ2-5
CDR3: ATSDPATRGETQY